This TCR beta chain was recovered during a study of blood T cells in healthy people across ages. Isolation recovered at least 7 million PBMCs from every sample. In its sample, this clonotype was seen a few times. Its cognate antigen is unknown. Findings of the study overall: Long-lived donors exceeded aged donors in naive CD4+ cells and diversity. CMV status of donors was unknown, possibly confounding expanded clonotype changes. Naive and antigen-experienced cells were not separated, limiting conclusive comparison.

The use of a sample-barcoded 5' primer and a J-beta primer mix characterized a second PCR of about 7 to 12 cycles. TCRdb processed the 5' RACE reads anew with MiXCR; each CDR3 protein has one entry. The repertoire has 1 million or so distinct CDR3 sequences, 35% to 50% of them found once; the top ten carry approximately 19%. The sample taken for sequencing was blood. This clonotype originated in a woman aged 60-75 years in good health.

CDR3 loop: CATRVPGTELTGEQYF. CDR3 DNA: TGTGCCACCAGGGTCCCCGGGACAGAGCTTACGGGGGAGCAGTACTTC. J is TRBJ2-7 and V is TRBV24-1; 7 bases are a match to TRBD1. Germline V gene data show CDR1 as KGHDR and CDR2 as SFDVKD. This CDR3 comprises 16 residues. Losses at the gene ends were 7 bases for V and 7 bases for J; bases not matched to a gene: 18.